This entry features one TCR beta chain sequence. The CDR3 length is 15 residues. The V end was cut by 7 bases, the J end by 1 base, with 13 bases between. Per germline, CDR1 SGHTA and CDR2 FQGNSA. This sample stems from a study of blood T cell repertoires in COVID-19. The data were produced by immunoSEQ multiplex PCR, yet TCRdb's version contains in-frame clones alone and is incomplete. The sample holds 260,000 or so clones; about four fifths are singletons and the top ten take less than 4%. Input material: PBMCs or T cells enriched from blood (not recorded which). This sequence was found in a woman aged 40 to 50 who had been exposed to COVID-19. The chain links TRBV7-2 to TRBJ2-2, with TRBD2 as a possible D gene (5 bases). The CDR3 coding sequence is TGTGCCAGCACTACCCCCCGGGGGAACACCGGGGAGCTGTTTTTT. It translates to CASTTPRGNTGELFF. The entire variable domain, with the rest obtained from reference TRBV7-2 and TRBJ2-2, is as follows: GAGVSQSPSNKVTEKGKDVELRCDPISGHTALYWYRQSLGQGLEFLIYFQGNSAPDKSGLPSDRFSAERTGGSVSTLTIQRTQQEDSAVYLCASTTPRGNTGELFFGEGSRLTVL.